This T cell receptor (beta chain) was identified in a study of OX40 agonist ivuxolimab in advanced cancers. Study overall: Those treated in dose escalation had hepatocellular carcinoma, melanoma, renal cell cancer or head and neck cancer. Three patients responded partially, comprising one with hepatocellular carcinoma and two with cutaneous melanoma.

Here immunoSEQ multiplex PCR was the method, and the copy in TCRdb shows in-frame clones only, minus some. The sample yields around 67,000 clones, 75% to 85% seen once. Points from the study as a whole: Expanded clones were, on average, more numerous in CD8+ T cells than in CD4+.

About this clone itself: Its antigen is as yet unknown.

The CDR3 consists of 11 residues. V gave up 3 bases and J gave up 7 bases, with 7 bases separating them. Germline V CDR1 and CDR2: KGHSH, LQKENI. The chain carries TRBV18 and TRBJ2-7; D unclear. The clonotype was recovered from an adult with an advanced solid tumor such as melanoma, head and neck, liver or kidney cancer. Sample: CD4+ or CD8+ T cells sorted from blood, taken in a trial of the OX40 agonist ivuxolimab. CDR3 amino acids: CASSPAEEQYF. The CDR3 DNA follows: TGTGCCAGCTCACCGGCGGAAGAGCAGTACTTC.